The rows below give T cell receptor beta chains drawn from one sample of a study of blood T cell repertoires in COVID-19. Assay used: immunoSEQ multiplex PCR; TCRdb lists only in-frame clones, some missing. The data contain fewer than 200,000 clones, approximately 85% of them singletons. The specimen sequenced was peripheral blood. These receptors all come from a man in his sixties who had recovered from COVID-19. The CDR3 runs from the conserved cysteine through the conserved F or W. Fields, in order: clone size, V gene, J gene, D gene, CDR3 DNA, CDR3 protein. D genes are given only for firm matches. Clone size is stated in some rows and not others, as once, few, many or a class when expanded.

clone size: -; V gene: TRBV7-9; J gene: TRBJ1-6; D gene: -; CDR3 DNA: TGTGCCAGCAGCTTTCCAGGGTTAGGTTCACCCCTCCACTTT; CDR3 protein: CASSFPGLGSPLHF
clone size: -; V gene: TRBV5-4; J gene: TRBJ1-1; D gene: -; CDR3 DNA: TGTGCCAGCAGCCCCCGGGATTTATCATATGTGGCTTTCTTT; CDR3 protein: CASSPRDLSYVAFF
clone size: -; V gene: TRBV19; J gene: TRBJ2-7; D gene: TRBD2; CDR3 DNA: TGTGCCAGTAGTACCTTAGCGGGGGCCTACGAGCAGTACTTC; CDR3 protein: CASSTLAGAYEQYF
clone size: -; V gene: TRBV5-1; J gene: TRBJ2-1; D gene: TRBD1; CDR3 DNA: TGCGCCAGCAGCGCCGGGACAGGGGATTTTAATGAGCAGTTCTTC; CDR3 protein: CASSAGTGDFNEQFF
clone size: -; V gene: TRBV24-1; J gene: TRBJ2-2; D gene: TRBD1; CDR3 DNA: TGTGCCACCAGTGATTTGGGACAGGGATCCGGGGAGCTGTTTTTT; CDR3 protein: CATSDLGQGSGELFF
clone size: -; V gene: TRBV19; J gene: TRBJ1-4; D gene: TRBD1; CDR3 DNA: TGTGCCAGTACCAGGGACAGGGGTGAAAAACTGTTTTTT; CDR3 protein: CASTRDRGEKLFF
clone size: once; V gene: TRBV10-3; J gene: TRBJ2-4; D gene: -; CDR3 DNA: TGTGCCATCAGTGCTGGAGGAAACATTCAGTACTTC; CDR3 protein: CAISAGGNIQYF
clone size: -; V gene: TRBV18; J gene: TRBJ1-1; D gene: -; CDR3 DNA: TGTGCCAGCTCACAGCCCCGGACATCGGGCACTGAAGCTTTCTTT; CDR3 protein: CASSQPRTSGTEAFF
clone size: -; V gene: TRBV12-3/TRBV12-4; J gene: TRBJ1-2; D gene: -; CDR3 DNA: TGTGCCAGCAGCTTGGGACAACATGGCTACACCTTC; CDR3 protein: CASSLGQHGYTF
clone size: -; V gene: TRBV13; J gene: TRBJ2-1; D gene: TRBD1; CDR3 DNA: TGTGCCAGCACCTCAAGAGGCAGGGGGCCCTACAATGAGCAGTTCTTC; CDR3 protein: CASTSRGRGPYNEQFF
clone size: -; V gene: TRBV29-1; J gene: TRBJ1-4; D gene: -; CDR3 DNA: TGCAGCGCCCGTGGGGAGGGAGAAAAACTGTTTTTT; CDR3 protein: CSARGEGEKLFF
clone size: -; V gene: TRBV20-1; J gene: TRBJ1-4; D gene: -; CDR3 DNA: TGCAGTGCTAGTCAGGGTCTAGAGAATGAAAAACTGTTTTTT; CDR3 protein: CSASQGLENEKLFF
clone size: -; V gene: TRBV3-1/TRBV3-2; J gene: TRBJ1-2; D gene: TRBD1; CDR3 DNA: TGTGCCAGCAGCCAAGATCTAGGGACAGAATATTATGGCTACACCTTC; CDR3 protein: CASSQDLGTEYYGYTF
clone size: few; V gene: TRBV7-3; J gene: TRBJ2-2; D gene: TRBD1; CDR3 DNA: TGTGCCAGCAGCTTAAGACAGGGCGGTGACGGGGAGCTGTTTTTT; CDR3 protein: CASSLRQGGDGELFF
clone size: few; V gene: TRBV7-2; J gene: TRBJ2-2; D gene: TRBD2; CDR3 DNA: TGTGCCAGCAGCTTAGCGCTAGCGGGGGGGCCGCGGGAGCTGTTTTTT; CDR3 protein: CASSLALAGGPRELFF
clone size: -; V gene: TRBV5-1; J gene: TRBJ2-7; D gene: -; CDR3 DNA: TGCGCCAGCAGCTTGGCAGCAGGGGATGTTTGGTCCTACGAGCAGTACTTC; CDR3 protein: CASSLAAGDVWSYEQYF
clone size: -; V gene: TRBV14; J gene: TRBJ1-4; D gene: -; CDR3 DNA: TGTGCCAGCAGCCGACAGACTAATGAAAAACTGTTTTTT; CDR3 protein: CASSRQTNEKLFF
clone size: -; V gene: TRBV7-9; J gene: TRBJ2-2; D gene: TRBD2; CDR3 DNA: TGTGCCAGCAGCACCCGGGTAGCGGGGACGCGCGAGGCCGGGGAGCTGTTTTTT; CDR3 protein: CASSTRVAGTREAGELFF
clone size: -; V gene: TRBV5-8; J gene: TRBJ2-3; D gene: TRBD2; CDR3 DNA: TGTGCCAGCAGCTTACAGACTAGCGGGGGGCCTCGGGGCACAGATACGCAGTATTTT; CDR3 protein: CASSLQTSGGPRGTDTQYF
clone size: -; V gene: TRBV13; J gene: TRBJ2-7; D gene: TRBD2; CDR3 DNA: TGTGCCAGCAGCGCGAGGACTAGCGGGGGACCCTACGAGCAGTACTTC; CDR3 protein: CASSARTSGGPYEQYF
clone size: -; V gene: TRBV19; J gene: TRBJ2-1; D gene: TRBD1; CDR3 DNA: TGTGCCAGTAGTATGGGACAGGGGAGGTTCAATGAGCAGTTCTTC; CDR3 protein: CASSMGQGRFNEQFF
clone size: -; V gene: TRBV19; J gene: TRBJ1-2; D gene: -; CDR3 DNA: TGTGCCAGTAGTGAGGAGTTCACTAACTATGGCTACACCTTC; CDR3 protein: CASSEEFTNYGYTF
clone size: -; V gene: TRBV5-1; J gene: TRBJ1-2; D gene: -; CDR3 DNA: TGCGCCAGCAGCTCACGTGCTCAGGGGAAAGATGGCTACACCTTC; CDR3 protein: CASSSRAQGKDGYTF
clone size: -; V gene: TRBV19; J gene: TRBJ1-1; D gene: TRBD1; CDR3 DNA: TGTGCCAGTAGTGAGAGACAGGGGTGGATCACTGAAGCTTTCTTT; CDR3 protein: CASSERQGWITEAFF
clone size: -; V gene: TRBV11-2; J gene: TRBJ2-1; D gene: -; CDR3 DNA: TGTGCCAGCAGCTTAGTGAGGGTGGATGAGCAGTTCTTC; CDR3 protein: CASSLVRVDEQFF
clone size: -; V gene: TRBV18; J gene: TRBJ2-7; D gene: TRBD1; CDR3 DNA: TGTGCCAGCTCACCAGACGGACAGGGTGGTCGCGAGCAGTACTTC; CDR3 protein: CASSPDGQGGREQYF
clone size: -; V gene: TRBV7-2; J gene: TRBJ2-7; D gene: -; CDR3 DNA: TGTGCCAGCAGCTTAGGCATTATGGCCTCCTACGAGCAGTACTTC; CDR3 protein: CASSLGIMASYEQYF
clone size: -; V gene: TRBV4-2; J gene: TRBJ1-4; D gene: -; CDR3 DNA: TGTGCCAGCAGCCAGCTAGGCCAAGCAACTAATGAAAAACTGTTTTTT; CDR3 protein: CASSQLGQATNEKLFF